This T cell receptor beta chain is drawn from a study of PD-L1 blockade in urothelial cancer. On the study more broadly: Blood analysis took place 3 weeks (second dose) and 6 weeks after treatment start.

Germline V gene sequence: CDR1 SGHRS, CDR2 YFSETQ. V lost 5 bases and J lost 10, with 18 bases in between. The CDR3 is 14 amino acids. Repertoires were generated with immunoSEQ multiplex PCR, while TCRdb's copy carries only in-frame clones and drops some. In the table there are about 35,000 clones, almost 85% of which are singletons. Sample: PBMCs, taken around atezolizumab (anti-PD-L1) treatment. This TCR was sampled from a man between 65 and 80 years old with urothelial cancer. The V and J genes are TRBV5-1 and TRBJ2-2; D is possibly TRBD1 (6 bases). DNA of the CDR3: TGCGCCAGCAGTCAGGACAGCCTTAGCTTGGAGCTGTTTTTT. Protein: CASSQDSLSLELFF.